The 10 T cell receptor beta chains below all came from one sample that was sequenced in a study of shared clonotypes between healthy human individuals. Clones were read by immunoSEQ multiplex PCR, and TCRdb kept only the in-frame ones, dropping some. The data show roughly 2,000,000 clones, with less than 95% seen just once and more than 0.9% held by the top ten. Positive CCR7 selection of CD45RO-negative cells yielded the naive CD8 cells, and terminally differentiated effector memory CD45RA+ cells were excluded. The source material was naive CD8+ T cells sorted from blood. These receptors all come from a man aged 18 to 35 in good health.

This clone was seen just once. The V gene is TRBV9, the J gene TRBJ1-5; D gene unclear. V lost 0 bases to trimming and J lost 4 bases, with 11 bases between them. There are 15 residues in the CDR3. Germline CDR1 SGDLS, CDR2 YYNGEE. The CDR3 region is CASSVDGSTNQPQHF. CDR3 DNA sequence: TGTGCCAGCAGCGTAGATGGCAGTACAAATCAGCCCCAGCATTTT.

The chain employs TRBV7-9 and TRBJ2-7; TRBD1 matches 7 bases. The J segment lost 1 base and the V segment lost 8 bases, leaving 8 bases of the junction unmatched. Germline-derived CDR1 and CDR2 are SEHNR and FQNEAQ (reference sequence). The CDR3 is 14 amino acids. The CDR3 nucleotides are TGTGCCAGCGGCTCCGGGACAGTATCCTACGAGCAGTACTTC. Protein product: CASGSGTVSYEQYF.

The chain links TRBV11-2 to TRBJ2-7; 8 bases map to TRBD2. CDR3 size: 17 residues. Unmatched junction bases numbered 14, after V lost 5 bases and J lost 2 bases. Germline-derived CDR1 and CDR2 are SGHAT and FQNNGV. The CDR3 loop reads CASSLPKEGREAYEQYF. The CDR3 DNA sequence: TGTGCCAGCAGCCTCCCTAAAGAGGGGCGGGAGGCCTACGAGCAGTACTTC.

This chain joins TRBV12-5 and TRBJ2-7; perhaps D is TRBD1 or TRBD2 (5 bases each). The V end lost 1 base, the J end lost 6 bases, and 7 bases lay between the germline ends. From germline, CDR1 is LGHNT and CDR2 FRNRAP. The CDR3 consists of 12 residues. The CDR3 spells CASGLGDGEQYF. The CDR3 DNA follows: TGTGCTAGTGGTTTGGGGGACGGCGAGCAGTACTTC.

J is TRBJ2-7 and V is TRBV4-1; D gene ambiguous. V gave up 0 bases and J gave up 2 bases, with 8 bases separating them. The CDR3 runs 14 residues. The germline V gene encodes CDR1 MGHRA and CDR2 YSYEKL. The CDR3 bases are TGCGCCAGCAGCCAAGAAATGCCGGCCTACGAGCAGTACTTC. Translating gives CASSQEMPAYEQYF.

With regard to this clone: Other DNA sequences in this specimen translate into the identical CDR3. V usage is TRBV9 and J usage is TRBJ2-1; 7 bases map to TRBD2. Germline-derived CDR1 and CDR2 are SGDLS and YYNGEE. This CDR3 is 16 amino acids long. V shed 0 bases and J 3 bases; nucleotides not matched to a gene: 6. CDR3 nucleotides: TGTGCCAGCAGCGTAGAAGGGCTAGCGGTCTACAATGAGCAGTTCTTC. Protein product: CASSVEGLAVYNEQFF.

This chain connects TRBV4-3 to TRBJ1-6; D gene uncertain. The CDR3 totals 13 residues. The ends were cut back, 6 bases at V and 7 bases at J, with 10 bases in the middle. Germline CDR1 is LGHNA and CDR2 is YSLEER. In nucleotides, the CDR3 is TGCGCCAGCAGTTGGGCAGTAAATTCACCCCTCCACTTT. It encodes CASSWAVNSPLHF.

The chain joins TRBV5-4 to TRBJ2-5; no clear D. V was trimmed by 4 bases and J by 5 bases, leaving 12 bases between them. The CDR3 is 13 residues long. Germline CDR1 and CDR2: SGHNT and YYREEE (reference sequence). CDR3: CASSVARGETQYF. The DNA for the CDR3 is TGTGCCAGCAGCGTTGCGCGCGGTGAGACCCAGTACTTC.

V and J are TRBV5-1 and TRBJ2-1, with TRBD2 matching 9 bases. Germline V gives CDR1 SGHRS, CDR2 YFSETQ. The CDR3 extends over 15 amino acids. Germline trimming cut 5 bases from V and 7 bases from J; bases unmatched to any gene: 10. DNA for the CDR3: TGCGCCAGCAGATACTTAGCGGGAGCAGGGAATGAGCAGTTCTTC. This sequence encodes CASRYLAGAGNEQFF.

In the case of this clone: The identical CDR3 is also encoded by other nucleotide sequences in the sample. The chain carries TRBV27 and TRBJ2-7; 9 nucleotides match TRBD1. Trimming took 4 bases from V and 3 from J; bases not matched to a gene: 7. Per the germline V gene, CDR1 is MNHEY and CDR2 is SMNVEV (reference sequence). This CDR3 contains 15 residues. The CDR3 is CASSSYRDRDYEQYF. For the CDR3, the DNA is TGTGCCAGCAGTTCATATCGGGACAGGGACTACGAGCAGTACTTC.